These T cell receptor beta chains were read from a single sample in a study of human T cells and chemical hapten exposure. TCRdb fed the 5' RACE reads into MiXCR, producing one record per CDR3 protein. The data contain 130,000 or so distinct CDR3 sequences, roughly 4.1% of them seen just once; the ten biggest clones take up roughly 1.4%. The receptor set was obtained from a female donor in good health. Both conserved end residues are part of each CDR3.

V: TRBV5-6; CDR3: CASSPWRVRYEQYF
V: TRBV6-2/TRBV6-3; CDR3: CASSYSGPRGANKNIQYF
V: TRBV7-2; CDR3: CASSLAGREQPQHF
V: TRBV7-2; CDR3: CASSTNRGDTQYF
V: TRBV2; CDR3: CASSEGAGGQETQYF
V: TRBV19; CDR3: CASSKTGLRESNQPQHF
V: TRBV5-8; CDR3: CASNTGDIRNTIYF
V: TRBV7-2; CDR3: CASSLSTSGGVEQFF
V: TRBV6-2/TRBV6-3; CDR3: CASSYRVPLTDTQYF
V: TRBV4-3; CDR3: CASSQVPGQGGTGELFF
V: TRBV6-5; CDR3: CASSYRPGNTIYF
V: TRBV27; CDR3: CASSLIPRGASTGELFF
V: TRBV7-2; CDR3: CASSSTGPTGELFF
V: TRBV4-3; CDR3: CASSQDTERGASSSYNEQFF
V: TRBV20-1; CDR3: CSARLAATNIQYF
V: TRBV5-1; CDR3: CASSFDRAYYGYTF
V: TRBV15; CDR3: CATSGGLAVNTGELFF
V: TRBV10-3; CDR3: CAISEGRNTIYF
V: TRBV11-2; CDR3: CASSLIRSLRTEAFF
V: TRBV12-3/TRBV12-4; CDR3: CASSPVLGLVPDTQYF
V: TRBV5-1; CDR3: CASSRGGVANTEAFF
V: TRBV7-9; CDR3: CASSLEVYAGGAFF
V: TRBV18; CDR3: CASSGPGHRNSPLHF
V: TRBV30; CDR3: CAWSVLGETQYF
V: TRBV11-2; CDR3: CASSLRFGPSPLHF
V: TRBV4-2; CDR3: CASSQVSGVQSYGYTF
V: TRBV12-3/TRBV12-4; CDR3: CASSPGTGVKSTDTQYF
V: TRBV6-2/TRBV6-3; CDR3: CASSYSDSGANVLTF
V: TRBV10-3; CDR3: CAISEGTSGGADQETQYF
V: TRBV7-9; CDR3: CASSPRRGVSTEAFF
V: TRBV20-1; CDR3: CSAKDLTLEAFF
V: TRBV3-1; CDR3: CASSQVSAGPEQFF
V: TRBV6-5; CDR3: CASNSWGLGTEAFF
V: TRBV7-2; CDR3: CASSQRGADINYGYTF
V: TRBV28; CDR3: CASSTRTSGGFAASEQFF
V: TRBV12-3/TRBV12-4; CDR3: CASSFLLGYMNTEAFF
V: TRBV29-1; CDR3: CSADGLARYNEQFF
V: TRBV29-1; CDR3: CSVVAGSTDTQYF
V: TRBV7-2; CDR3: CASSLGQAAAQPQHF
V: TRBV14; CDR3: CASSQEGTGVWDEQFF
V: TRBV27; CDR3: CASSFRDRRKAFF
V: TRBV6-5; CDR3: CASTVRGLPTGELFF
V: TRBV5-6; CDR3: CASSLMTGPLLNAEAFF
V: TRBV18; CDR3: CASSSGQSTNQPQHF
V: TRBV7-8; CDR3: CASSLLGRSTEETQYF
V: TRBV12-3/TRBV12-4; CDR3: CASSFRVSYEQYF
V: TRBV12-3/TRBV12-4; CDR3: CASSTGLARETQYF
V: TRBV28; CDR3: CASSTIDTQYF
V: TRBV12-3/TRBV12-4; CDR3: CASSFEVDGGYTF
V: TRBV20-1; CDR3: CSARDRQGVPYEQYF
V: TRBV7-9; CDR3: CASSSLSSGLNTEAFF
V: TRBV7-9; CDR3: CASSFTQGGNTIYF
V: TRBV7-2; CDR3: CASSLAGQRRYEQYF